This T cell receptor (beta chain) derives from a study of blood T cell repertoires in COVID-19 (dated by TCRdb to 2018 to 2021). Turning to the overall study: Collaborator samples came from the United States, Italy and Spain and covered acute and convalescent phases of COVID-19. The material from the prospective study consisted of cDNA or gDNA derived from T cells, B-cell-depleted T cells, or PBMCs. The dataset comprised deeply sampled blood TCRbeta repertoires from subjects exposed to, actively infected with, or recovered from COVID-19. A freely available public database, intended as a resource for researchers studying the immune response to SARS-CoV-2, is where the repertoires were released. Samples were obtained from the ongoing ImmuneRACE study (first 160 participants) and from about 1,300 subjects provided by 6 global collaborators. The sample metadata nearly always contained a de-identified subject ID, COVID-19 status, age in years and sex. Where available, HLA class I and class II types were taken from metadata supplied by the sample provider and were not determined by assay-based typing. General study outcomes and caveats: The quantity of clinical and demographic metadata differed by source and by participant and was supplied without curation.

Each collaborating institution followed its own protocols to collect whole blood in K2EDTA tubes. For TCRbeta analysis, collaborator samples were shipped as frozen whole blood, as isolated PBMCs, or as DNA extracted from either sample type. The immunoSEQ Assay, a bias-controlled multiplex PCR, was used to amplify TCRbeta CDR3 regions from genomic DNA. Turning to the authors' computational methods: The number of nucleated cells in each sample was estimated by amplification of reference gene primers within the assay. To quantify the absolute abundance of each unique TCRbeta CDR3 rearrangement, sequence reads were collapsed and filtered. Productive Simpson clonality was computed per sample as the square root of Simpson's diversity index over productive rearrangements. Sourced from immuneACCESS, this table was stored by TCRdb with only in-frame sequences that have V and J called. A share of the clones is absent; for the studies checked, an unresolved V gene accounts for under half, and the remainder has no known explanation. V and J calls and clone size are as listed in that table; D and trimming were resolved from the DNA. The sample table records about 240,000 clones; over 70% of these occur just once. The ten largest clones take up around 3.4% of the sample.

On this clone: It has no known antigen specificity. No qualities accompany the bases; no much larger clone lies one base away.

The CDR3 starts with the cysteine, ends with the phenylalanine, and has 15 residues. Just the 45-base CDR3 DNA is kept, in frame starting at base 1. V lost 4 bases and J lost 2 bases; the stretch between them is 12 bases long. CDR1 and CDR2 are read off the germline V gene (reference sequence) as LNHDA and SQIVND. The rearranged chain carries TRBV19 and TRBJ1-5, with TRBD1 tentatively as D gene (5 bases match). Sequencing input: peripheral blood. The sequence was collected from a woman aged 80 or over with acute or convalescent COVID-19. The nucleotides are TGTGCCAGTAGTACCCCCCTGGGGCGCAATCAGCCCCAGCATTTT. Its protein product is CASSTPLGRNQPQHF.